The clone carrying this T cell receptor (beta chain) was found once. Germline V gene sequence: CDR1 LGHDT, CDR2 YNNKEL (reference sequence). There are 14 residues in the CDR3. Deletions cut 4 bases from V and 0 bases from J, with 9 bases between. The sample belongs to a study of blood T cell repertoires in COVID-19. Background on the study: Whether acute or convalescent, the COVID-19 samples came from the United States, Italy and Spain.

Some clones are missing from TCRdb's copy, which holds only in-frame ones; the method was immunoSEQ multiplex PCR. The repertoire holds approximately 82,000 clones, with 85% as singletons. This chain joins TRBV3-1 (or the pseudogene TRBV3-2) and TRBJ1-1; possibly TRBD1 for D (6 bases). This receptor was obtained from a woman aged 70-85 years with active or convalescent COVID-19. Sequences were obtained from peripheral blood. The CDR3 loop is CASSRDRLNTEAFF. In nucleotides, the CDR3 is TGTGCCAGCAGCCGTGACAGGTTGAACACTGAAGCTTTCTTT.